This T cell receptor beta chain was recorded in a study of spatial heterogeneity in lung cancer. Study-wide background: A module score for T cells, taken from matched bulk RNA-seq, correlated strongly with TCR transcript counts in tumor regions. Overall study findings and caveats: Tumor mutation count correlated with how many alpha and beta TCRs expanded intratumorally.

Noted time point: sample taken at primary tumor resection. Unsorted tumor, nontumor lung tissue or cryopreserved PBMC supplied the whole RNA. Looked up from germline, CDR1 is SGHDT and CDR2 is YYEEEE. This CDR3 has 13 amino acids. V was trimmed by 4 bases and J by 4 bases, leaving 9 bases between them. TCRdb reprocessed the 5' RACE reads via MiXCR and lists one record per CDR3 protein. The data contain some 9,300 distinct CDR3 sequences, approximately 50% of them seen just once; the ten biggest clones take up around 28%. Points on this clonotype: Its matching antigen is unknown. This beta chain is an off-target read within a library intended for alpha chains, so its frequency means little.

V gene TRBV5-6 combines with J gene TRBJ1-3, with D possibly matching TRBD1 (5 bases). The sequence was obtained from a female donor with early-stage non-small cell lung cancer. Specimen: lung tumor tissue, collected at surgery. The CDR3 bases are TGTGCCAGCAGCCCAGGGATGGGAAACACCATATATTTT. Translated, it gives CASSPGMGNTIYF.